This is a list of T cell receptor beta chains from one sample in a study of cytomegalovirus exposure and HLA in healthy donors. The data were produced by immunoSEQ multiplex PCR, yet TCRdb's version contains in-frame clones alone and is incomplete. The sample has over 120,000 clones, 70% to 80% seen once. The sample taken for sequencing was PBMCs. The receptors shown here come from a woman aged 55-69 years in good health and CMV-seropositive. CDR3s leave out the opening cysteine and the closing phenylalanine or tryptophan. Fields, in order: CDR3 protein, D gene, V gene, clone size. A D gene is named only where the DNA matches it firmly. Clone size is not always given. Where it is, it says once, few, many or a class for expanded clones.

CDR3aa: ASSAGQGSNQPQH; d_gene: TRBD1; v_gene: TRBV19; abundance: NA
CDR3aa: ASSGAASVGSYEQY; d_gene: NA; v_gene: TRBV2; abundance: NA
CDR3aa: ASSRSGGGVFVF; d_gene: NA; v_gene: TRBV27; abundance: NA
CDR3aa: ASSKRTGINTEAF; d_gene: TRBD1; v_gene: TRBV27; abundance: NA
CDR3aa: ASSLVGGLAVLGELF; d_gene: TRBD2; v_gene: TRBV11-2; abundance: NA
CDR3aa: ASSDDRRRSQY; d_gene: NA; v_gene: TRBV11-2; abundance: NA
CDR3aa: ASRVTGNTGELF; d_gene: NA; v_gene: TRBV2; abundance: NA
CDR3aa: ASSPTSGGYNEQF; d_gene: TRBD2; v_gene: TRBV6-6; abundance: NA
CDR3aa: ASSLAVPGNEQF; d_gene: NA; v_gene: TRBV7-9; abundance: NA
CDR3aa: ASSKETGIYGYT; d_gene: TRBD1; v_gene: TRBV6-5; abundance: NA
CDR3aa: ASSSGLPVNTQY; d_gene: NA; v_gene: TRBV5-1; abundance: few
CDR3aa: ASSPTSGQTYGYT; d_gene: TRBD1; v_gene: TRBV28; abundance: NA
CDR3aa: ASRSDTTNYGYT; d_gene: NA; v_gene: TRBV27; abundance: NA
CDR3aa: ASSYRDRGPETQY; d_gene: TRBD1; v_gene: TRBV28; abundance: few
CDR3aa: ASSGQGSLGYT; d_gene: TRBD1; v_gene: TRBV2; abundance: NA
CDR3aa: ASSVQGQMNTEAF; d_gene: TRBD1; v_gene: TRBV9; abundance: NA
CDR3aa: ASSPWGPVNNEQF; d_gene: NA; v_gene: TRBV11-3; abundance: NA
CDR3aa: ASSLTVSGANVLT; d_gene: NA; v_gene: TRBV7-9; abundance: NA
CDR3aa: ASSSPAGQF; d_gene: NA; v_gene: TRBV28; abundance: NA
CDR3aa: ASSQGRGVEEQF; d_gene: NA; v_gene: TRBV14; abundance: NA
CDR3aa: ASSTSGGTYNEQF; d_gene: TRBD2; v_gene: TRBV6-5; abundance: few
CDR3aa: ASSGQTDTQY; d_gene: NA; v_gene: TRBV6-5; abundance: NA
CDR3aa: ASSSVMGLAGGYTGELF; d_gene: TRBD2; v_gene: TRBV5-1; abundance: NA
CDR3aa: SALRVDEAF; d_gene: NA; v_gene: TRBV20-1; abundance: once
CDR3aa: ASIKPPVSSGYT; d_gene: NA; v_gene: TRBV2; abundance: NA
CDR3aa: ASSYAGNQPQH; d_gene: NA; v_gene: TRBV6-5; abundance: few
CDR3aa: ASSLYPTGTSNQPQH; d_gene: NA; v_gene: TRBV28; abundance: NA
CDR3aa: ASMGSLYEQY; d_gene: NA; v_gene: TRBV28; abundance: NA
CDR3aa: ASSPDAGYGYT; d_gene: NA; v_gene: TRBV7-3; abundance: once
CDR3aa: SVEHRSSYNEQF; d_gene: NA; v_gene: TRBV29-1; abundance: NA
CDR3aa: ASSLWLAGDNEQF; d_gene: TRBD2; v_gene: TRBV28; abundance: NA
CDR3aa: ASSPWDRGQDTEAF; d_gene: TRBD1; v_gene: TRBV11-3; abundance: NA
CDR3aa: ATRSRGRTDTQY; d_gene: NA; v_gene: TRBV2; abundance: NA
CDR3aa: SAITGTGGDTQY; d_gene: TRBD2; v_gene: TRBV29-1; abundance: few
CDR3aa: ACTTGTGGQRSYEQY; d_gene: TRBD1; v_gene: TRBV30; abundance: NA
CDR3aa: ASWSWGARPSNYGYT; d_gene: NA; v_gene: TRBV2; abundance: few
CDR3aa: ASSEEAGGPNTGELF; d_gene: TRBD2; v_gene: TRBV6-1; abundance: NA
CDR3aa: ASSPQQPAGTYTGELF; d_gene: NA; v_gene: TRBV5-8; abundance: once
CDR3aa: ASSPTRAGSYNEQF; d_gene: NA; v_gene: TRBV28; abundance: NA
CDR3aa: ASSSSGQGLYGYT; d_gene: TRBD1; v_gene: TRBV28; abundance: NA
CDR3aa: SSGGESYNEQF; d_gene: TRBD2; v_gene: TRBV29-1; abundance: NA
CDR3aa: ASSLQGGKTQY; d_gene: NA; v_gene: TRBV11-3; abundance: NA
CDR3aa: ASRDAANYGYT; d_gene: NA; v_gene: TRBV28; abundance: NA
CDR3aa: ASSLRLETQY; d_gene: NA; v_gene: TRBV5-5; abundance: NA
CDR3aa: ASSRDSLGTEAF; d_gene: TRBD1; v_gene: TRBV2; abundance: NA
CDR3aa: ASSLAVNTEAF; d_gene: NA; v_gene: TRBV5-1; abundance: NA
CDR3aa: AISEFRTDTYEQY; d_gene: NA; v_gene: TRBV10-3; abundance: NA
CDR3aa: ASSITPVGGGSNQPQH; d_gene: NA; v_gene: TRBV19; abundance: few
CDR3aa: ATEGLAGGSYEQY; d_gene: TRBD2; v_gene: TRBV6-1; abundance: NA
CDR3aa: ASSSQGRNGYT; d_gene: TRBD1; v_gene: TRBV28; abundance: NA
CDR3aa: SVADPGQTEAF; d_gene: TRBD1; v_gene: TRBV29-1; abundance: NA
CDR3aa: ASSTQDLSTDTQY; d_gene: NA; v_gene: TRBV7-2; abundance: few
CDR3aa: ASSQPRTGGQETQY; d_gene: TRBD1; v_gene: TRBV5-4; abundance: NA
CDR3aa: ASSPFRDTGTDTQY; d_gene: NA; v_gene: TRBV28; abundance: once